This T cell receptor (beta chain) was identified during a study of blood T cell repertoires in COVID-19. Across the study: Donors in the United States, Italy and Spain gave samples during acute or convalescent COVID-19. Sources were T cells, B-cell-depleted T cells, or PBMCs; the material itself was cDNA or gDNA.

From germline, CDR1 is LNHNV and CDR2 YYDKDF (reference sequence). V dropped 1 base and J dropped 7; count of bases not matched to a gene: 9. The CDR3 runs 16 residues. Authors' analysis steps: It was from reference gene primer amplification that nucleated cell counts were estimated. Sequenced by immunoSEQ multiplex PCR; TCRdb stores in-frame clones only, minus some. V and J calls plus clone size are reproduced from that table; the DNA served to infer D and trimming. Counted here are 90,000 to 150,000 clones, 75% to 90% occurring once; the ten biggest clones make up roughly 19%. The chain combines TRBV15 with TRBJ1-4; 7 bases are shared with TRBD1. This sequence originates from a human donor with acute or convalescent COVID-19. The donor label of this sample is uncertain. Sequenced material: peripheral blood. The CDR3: CATSRGDTGVGEKLFF. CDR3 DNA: TGTGCCACCAGCAGAGGGGATACAGGGGTGGGTGAAAAACTGTTTTTT.